These 18 T cell receptor beta chains originate from one sample sequenced in a study of long-term antiretroviral therapy in people with HIV. They ran version v3.0 of the immunoSEQ assay at survey level. Data came from immunoSEQ multiplex PCR; TCRdb stores just in-frame clones and leaves some out. The table has approximately 26,000 clones, roughly 84% seen once; the top ten hold about 6.4%. The sequencing used unsorted PBMCs, collected 0.4 years after starting antiretroviral therapy. All receptors derive from a man younger than 35 with HIV.

The genes are TRBV5-4 and TRBJ2-3; 10 positions match TRBD2. Per germline, CDR1 SGHNT and CDR2 YYREEE (reference sequence). CDR3 length equals 17 residues. V was pared by 3 bases and J by 4 bases, with 11 bases of the junction left unmatched. The CDR3: CASSSPERGGYSDTQYF. The CDR3 nucleotides are TGTGCCAGCAGCTCCCCTGAGCGGGGGGGCTACTCAGATACGCAGTATTTT. The full variable domain, completed using reference TRBV5-4 and TRBJ2-3, is ETGVTQSPTHLIKTRGQQVTLRCSSQSGHNTVSWYQQALGQGPQFIFQYYREEENGRGNFPPRFSGLQFPNYSSELNVNALELDDSALYLCASSSPERGGYSDTQYFGPGTRLTVL.

The genes are TRBV6-5 and TRBJ1-2; 8 positions agree with TRBD1. This CDR3 contains 13 residues. Trimming removed 0 bases from V and 8 bases from J; junction bases left unmatched: 2. From germline, CDR1 is MNHEY and CDR2 SVGAGI. The CDR3 reads CASSYSTGEGYTF. CDR3 sequence (DNA): TGTGCCAGCAGTTACTCGACAGGGGAGGGCTACACCTTC.

V and J are TRBV27 and TRBJ2-3; TRBD2 agrees at 12 bases. CDR3 size: 16 residues. Germline lookup yields CDR1 MNHEY and CDR2 SMNVEV (reference sequence). V gave up 2 bases and J gave up 6 bases; unmatched junction bases: 6. The DNA for the CDR3 is TGTGCCAGCAGTTTAAGTCCTAGCGGGAGGGGGGATACGCAGTATTTT. It specifies CASSLSPSGRGDTQYF.

The CDR3: CASSFSNVYPRGPQPYNEQFF. The CDR3 nucleotides read TGTGCCAGCAGCTTTTCGAACGTATACCCCAGAGGACCCCAGCCATACAATGAGCAGTTCTTC. The V call is TRBV27, the J call TRBJ2-1; D unclear. Trimming took off 6 bases at V and 4 bases at J, with 34 bases between the two ends. There are 21 residues in the CDR3. Looked up from germline, CDR1 is MNHEY and CDR2 is SMNVEV (reference sequence).

V gene TRBV7-9 combines with J gene TRBJ2-1, with no clear D. The CDR3 consists of 18 residues. Deletions cut 8 bases from V and 5 bases from J, with 28 bases between. CDR1 is SEHNR, CDR2 FQNEAQ, per germline (reference sequence). The CDR3 is CASRSYRAGAPLDNEQFF. CDR3 in DNA: TGTGCCAGCCGTTCCTATAGGGCAGGCGCCCCCCTCGACAATGAGCAGTTCTTC.

The gene calls are TRBV6-5 and TRBJ2-2; TRBD2 agrees at 11 bases. The CDR3 contains 15 residues. Per the germline V gene, CDR1 is MNHEY and CDR2 is SVGAGI. J lost 7 bases, V lost 2 bases, and 3 bases had no gene match. The CDR3 is CASSYTSGRNGELFF. The CDR3 bases are TGTGCCAGCAGTTACACTAGCGGGAGAAACGGGGAGCTGTTTTTT.

CDR3 nucleotide sequence: TGTGCCAGCAGTGCACTGGGGTACACTGAAGCTTTCTTT. Translated: CASSALGYTEAFF. The chain links TRBV27 to TRBJ1-1; D is ambiguous. Germline V gene data show CDR1 as MNHEY and CDR2 as SMNVEV (reference sequence). CDR3 length: 13 amino acids. Trimming removed 5 bases at V and 3 bases at J, with 10 bases between.

The chain employs TRBV5-1 and TRBJ2-1, with a weak D call TRBD1 (5 bases). V shed 0 bases and J shed 9 bases, with 16 bases lying between them. The V gene's germline CDR1 is SGHRS and CDR2 YFSETQ. The CDR3 covers 15 residues. CDR3 in DNA: TGCGCCAGCAGCTTGGCCGGGCTCAGGGCTATTGAGCAGTTCTTC. Translating gives CASSLAGLRAIEQFF.

The gene calls are TRBV6-6 and TRBJ1-4; TRBD1 matches 7 bases. Germline loops: CDR1 MNHNY, CDR2 SVGAGI (reference sequence). This CDR3 region has 13 residues. The J segment lost 8 bases and the V segment lost 6 bases, leaving 6 bases of the junction unmatched. The CDR3 region has the DNA TGTGCCAGCAGCTGGTCAGGGGGGGAAAAACTGTTTTTT. The encoded protein is CASSWSGGEKLFF.

The rearrangement joins TRBV9 to TRBJ2-1, with 8 bases matching TRBD2. This CDR3 region has 16 residues. The trim removed 0 bases at V and 9 bases at J, leaving 11 bases unmatched. Germline values: CDR1 SGDLS, CDR2 YYNGEE. The CDR3 nucleotides read TGTGCCAGCAGCGTAGGGGGATTAGCGGGGTACGCTGAGCAGTTCTTC. Its protein product is CASSVGGLAGYAEQFF.

The CDR3 coding sequence is TGCAGCGCCACACAGGGCGGTGGGAATGAAGCTTTCTTT. Protein product: CSATQGGGNEAFF. V gene TRBV29-1 combines with J gene TRBJ1-1, with D perhaps matching TRBD1 (6 bases). The V gene's germline CDR1 is SQVTM and CDR2 ANQGSEA. Trimming cost V 7 bases and J 7 bases, with 19 bases left between them. The CDR3 covers 13 residues.

This rearrangement joins TRBV9 to TRBJ2-7; the match to TRBD2 covers 9 bases. V gave up 3 bases and J gave up 4 bases; unmatched junction bases: 5. Looked up from germline, CDR1 is SGDLS and CDR2 is YYNGEE. This CDR3 is 14 amino acids long. The CDR3 DNA reads as TGTGCCAGCAGCGCTGAAAGCGGGAGGTACGAGCAGTACTTC. Translation gives CASSAESGRYEQYF.

The chain carries TRBV29-1 and TRBJ2-3; TRBD2 matches 12 bases. V trimming: 5 bases; J trimming: 4 bases; junction bases outside the gene matches: 13. Germline loops: CDR1 SQVTM, CDR2 ANQGSEA. CDR3 length equals 17 residues. The CDR3 loop is CSVPEGTSGGRADTQYF. CDR3 bases: TGCAGCGTTCCCGAGGGAACTAGCGGGGGGAGGGCAGATACGCAGTATTTT.

This clone showed up just a few times. V usage is TRBV6-1 and J usage is TRBJ1-2; D gene uncertain. CDR1 MNHNS and CDR2 SASEGT come from the germline V gene. The CDR3 has 14 amino acids. Trimming removed 6 bases from V and 4 bases from J, with 15 bases in between. This chain's CDR3 is CASRGLSWGYGYTF. In nucleotides, the CDR3 is TGTGCCAGCAGGGGTCTTAGTTGGGGCTATGGCTACACCTTC.

The chain has TRBV5-6 and TRBJ1-2; maybe TRBD1 (6 bases). The CDR3 is 14 amino acids. V was shortened by 1 base and J by 4 bases, with 11 bases between the two germline ends. Germline CDR1 and CDR2: SGHDT and YYEEEE. The CDR3 nucleotides are TGTGCCAGCAGCTTGTCCCGGGACACCTATGGCTACACCTTC. Translating gives CASSLSRDTYGYTF.

This clone was recorded a few times. V gene TRBV15 combines with J gene TRBJ2-7; 8 positions match TRBD1. The CDR3 extends over 12 amino acids. The ends lost 8 bases at V and 2 bases at J; junction bases unmatched: 2. Germline assignment: CDR1 LNHNV and CDR2 YYDKDF (reference sequence). The CDR3: CATSQGAYEQYF. CDR3 nucleotides: TGTGCCACCTCACAGGGGGCCTACGAGCAGTACTTC.

DNA for the CDR3: TGTGCCAGCAGCTATTCAAGCGGGGGGGCCTACGAGCAGTACTTC. Protein: CASSYSSGGAYEQYF. The chain employs TRBV7-9 and TRBJ2-7, with TRBD2 matching 10 bases. Germline loops: CDR1 SEHNR, CDR2 FQNEAQ (reference sequence). J lost 2 bases, V lost 4 bases, and 5 bases had no gene match. The CDR3 length is 15 residues.

The rearrangement joins TRBV5-1 to TRBJ1-2, with a tentative D call TRBD1 (6 bases). This CDR3 comprises 13 residues. With 0 bases removed from V and 10 bases from J, the gap between germline ends came to 13 bases. Germline assignment: CDR1 SGHRS and CDR2 YFSETQ. The CDR3 coding sequence is TGCGCCAGCAGCTTGGTGGACAGCCGGCCCTACACCTTC. Residues: CASSLVDSRPYTF.